Shown below are 32 T cell receptor beta chains from a single sample sequenced in a study of Ad26.COV2.S vaccination and SARS-CoV-2 variants listed by TCRdb under 2021. Read against the paper, the sample's treatment or condition label means: around 19 received Ad26.COV2.S at low or high dose, single or two shots; about 5 received placebo; per-sample allocation not given. Repertoires of vaccine and placebo recipients were sequenced from samples collected on day 63 after the first injection. Libraries were constructed by the immunoSEQ multiplex PCR assay. TCRdb obtained this table from immuneACCESS and retained in-frame rearrangements with V and J assigned. These tables miss some clones; where compared with another copy, unresolved V genes account for less than half of the shortfall, and the remainder is unexplained. The sample includes about 420,000 clones, with approximately 90% observed a single time. Less than 4% of the sample comes from the top ten.

Sample: peripheral blood, taken in a trial of Ad26.COV2.S vaccine versus placebo. The origin of the receptors is a person aged 18-60 years who received the Ad26.COV2.S COVID-19 vaccine or a placebo.

V gene TRBV27 combines with J gene TRBJ2-5; 16 positions match TRBD2. V dropped 0 bases and J dropped 5; count of bases not matched to a gene: 12. CDR1 is MNHEY and CDR2 is SMNVEV in the germline V gene (reference sequence). CDR3 size: 20 residues. CDR3 protein: CASSLSRTGLAGGPGETQYF. CDR3 bases: TGTGCCAGCAGTTTATCTCGGACGGGACTAGCGGGGGGGCCCGGGGAGACCCAGTACTTC.

J is TRBJ2-7 and V is TRBV7-2; TRBD2 agrees at 8 bases. Germline values: CDR1 SGHTA, CDR2 FQGNSA. There are 15 residues in the CDR3. V shed 2 bases, J shed 1 base, and the junction held 4 bases outside the gene matches. CDR3 loop: CASSLPAGASYEQYF. The CDR3 DNA sequence: TGTGCCAGCAGCTTACCAGCGGGGGCTTCCTACGAGCAGTACTTC.

This chain joins TRBV15 and TRBJ1-3, with D uncertain. The CDR3 sequence is 16 residues long. V was pared by 1 base and J by 0 bases, with 10 bases between. Germline CDR1 reads LNHNV; CDR2 reads YYDKDF (reference sequence). Written as DNA, the CDR3 is TGTGCCACCAGCAGAGCATTGTCAGCCTCTGGAAACACCATATATTTT. Translating it yields CATSRALSASGNTIYF.

The chain uses TRBV4-1 and TRBJ2-7, with 11 bases fitting TRBD2. Germline-derived CDR1 and CDR2 are MGHRA and YSYEKL. This CDR3 region has 19 residues. J gave up 4 bases and V 1 base, and 15 bases lay outside the gene matches. This chain's CDR3 is CASSQAPPRLAGSSYEQYF. CDR3 DNA: TGCGCCAGCAGCCAAGCCCCACCCAGACTAGCGGGGAGCTCGTACGAGCAGTACTTC.

V gene TRBV9 combines with J gene TRBJ2-7, with 7 bases that match TRBD1. Germline V CDR1 and CDR2: SGDLS, YYNGEE. V lost 4 bases to trimming and J lost 3 bases; unmatched junction nucleotides: 7. This CDR3 has 14 residues. CDR3 nucleotides: TGTGCCAGCAGCCCCCGGGACAGTTACTACGAGCAGTACTTC. This translates into CASSPRDSYYEQYF.

The chain is built from TRBV27 and TRBJ1-6, with D unresolved. This CDR3 region has 15 residues. The germline V gene encodes CDR1 MNHEY and CDR2 SMNVEV (reference sequence). Trimming removed 2 bases from V and 9 bases from J, with 14 bases in between. The CDR3 loop is CASSLVDGVGSPLHF. The CDR3 coding sequence is TGTGCCAGCAGTTTAGTCGATGGGGTTGGTTCACCCCTCCACTTT.

This chain connects TRBV28 to TRBJ2-3, with a possible D match to TRBD2 (8 bases). Germline V gene data show CDR1 as MDHEN and CDR2 as SYDVKM. The CDR3 is made up of 17 amino acids. Trimming stripped 7 bases from V and 0 bases from J, with 20 bases between. Written as DNA, the CDR3 is TGTGCCAGCACTTCAGGGGGACTAGGTACTAGCACAGATACGCAGTATTTT. Protein product: CASTSGGLGTSTDTQYF.

The rearrangement uses TRBV30 and TRBJ1-3, with D perhaps matching TRBD1 (6 bases). Germline values: CDR1 GTSNPN, CDR2 SVGIG (reference sequence). CDR3 size: 17 residues. V gave up 5 bases and J gave up 0 bases, with 20 bases separating them. The CDR3 reads CAWGGLLGPSSGNTIYF. DNA of the CDR3: TGTGCCTGGGGGGGCTTGCTGGGACCATCCTCTGGAAACACCATATATTTT.

The chain couples TRBV30 to TRBJ2-7, with D possibly TRBD1 on 6 matching bases. The CDR3 runs 15 residues. Germline V CDR1 and CDR2: GTSNPN, SVGIG (reference sequence). V was cut by 4 bases and J by 2 bases, with 18 bases left in between. The CDR3 region has the DNA TGTGCCTGGACCTCCCCCAGGGGCGTCACCTACGAGCAGTACTTC. Amino acids: CAWTSPRGVTYEQYF.

The chain is built from TRBV18 and TRBJ1-5; D may be TRBD1 (5 bases). Trimming left V 2 bases short and J 4 bases short, with 9 bases between. This CDR3 contains 14 residues. Germline V gene data show CDR1 as KGHSH and CDR2 as LQKENI. The CDR3 sequence is CASSPGASNQPQHF. The DNA for the CDR3 is TGTGCCAGCTCACCAGGGGCCTCTAATCAGCCCCAGCATTTT.

The genes are TRBV4-2 and TRBJ2-2, with a possible D match to TRBD1 (5 bases). CDR3 size: 15 residues. Germline V gene lookup returns CDR1 LGHNA and CDR2 YNFKEQ. V was trimmed by 1 base and J by 8 bases, leaving 14 bases between them. The CDR3 nucleotides are TGTGCCAGCAGCCAAGTCGGCAGGGCAGGGGGGGAGCTGTTTTTT. Protein sequence: CASSQVGRAGGELFF.

This rearrangement joins TRBV7-2 to TRBJ1-2; the D gene is possibly TRBD1 (5 bases). This CDR3 contains 13 residues. Germline V gene lookup returns CDR1 SGHTA and CDR2 FQGNSA. V lost 0 bases and J 7 bases, leaving 9 bases between the germline ends. The CDR3 sequence is CASSLARRVGYTF. CDR3 sequence (DNA): TGTGCCAGCAGCTTAGCTCGCAGGGTTGGCTACACCTTC.

The V call is TRBV5-1, the J call TRBJ2-7, with 8 nucleotides matching TRBD1. Germline V CDR1 and CDR2: SGHRS, YFSETQ. The trim removed 4 bases at V and 5 bases at J, leaving 8 bases unmatched. The CDR3 has 14 residues. The CDR3 here is CASSIGDRGHEQYF. The CDR3 DNA follows: TGCGCCAGCAGCATTGGTGACAGGGGACACGAGCAGTACTTC.

The chain carries TRBV9 and TRBJ1-1; weak D call: TRBD1 (5 bases). The CDR3 length is 15 residues. Trimming took off 0 bases at V and 5 bases at J, with 14 bases between the two ends. Germline lookup yields CDR1 SGDLS and CDR2 YYNGEE. The CDR3 sequence is CASSVGGAGTTEAFF. The CDR3 nucleotides read TGTGCCAGCAGCGTAGGAGGGGCTGGGACGACTGAAGCTTTCTTT.

This clone was observed a handful of times. This chain connects TRBV10-3 to TRBJ2-3; D possibly corresponds to TRBD2 (5 bases). The germline V gene encodes CDR1 ENHRY and CDR2 SYGVKD. The CDR3 has 17 amino acids. V was cut by 0 bases and J by 3 bases, with 16 bases left in between. CDR3 protein: CAISESIMLAITDTQYF. DNA for the CDR3: TGTGCCATCAGTGAGTCGATCATGCTAGCCATAACAGATACGCAGTATTTT.

The chain employs TRBV25-1 and TRBJ1-5; D call uncertain. The V and J ends lost 9 bases and 1 base respectively, with 7 bases between them. This CDR3 has 12 amino acids. Germline lookup yields CDR1 MGHDK and CDR2 SYGVNS. CDR3: CARPSSNQPQHF. CDR3 DNA sequence: TGTGCCAGGCCCAGCAGCAATCAGCCCCAGCATTTT. Variable domain in full (rest from reference TRBV25-1 and TRBJ1-5): EADIYQTPRYLVIGTGKKITLECSQTMGHDKMYWYQQDPGMELHLIHYSYGVNSTEKGDLSSESTVSRIRTEHFPLTLESARPSHTSQYLCARPSSNQPQHFGDGTRLSIL.

V is TRBV27 and J is TRBJ2-7, with 7 nucleotides matching TRBD1. From germline, CDR1 is MNHEY and CDR2 SMNVEV (reference sequence). This CDR3 contains 16 residues. V lost 6 bases and J lost 2; bases outside the gene matches: 13. CDR3 sequence reads: CASRDVKGAIAYEQYF. The CDR3, as DNA: TGTGCCAGCAGAGATGTCAAGGGGGCCATTGCCTACGAGCAGTACTTC.

The V call is TRBV9, the J call TRBJ2-1; 10 nucleotides line up with TRBD2. After removal of 0 bases from V and 6 bases from J, the junction contained 18 bases not matched to a gene. CDR1 and CDR2 from the germline V gene are SGDLS and YYNGEE. This CDR3 has 20 amino acids. This CDR3 reads CASSVEPLGLAVRKGNEQFF. CDR3 sequence (DNA): TGTGCCAGCAGCGTAGAACCCCTCGGACTAGCGGTCCGGAAGGGCAATGAGCAGTTCTTC.

The chain couples TRBV6-5 to TRBJ2-3; D is undetermined. Germline CDR1 reads MNHEY; CDR2 reads SVGAGI. Trimming removed 6 bases at V and 5 bases at J, with 9 bases between. The CDR3 is made up of 12 amino acids. CDR3 in amino acids: CASRTLGDTQYF. The CDR3 bases are TGTGCCAGCAGGACGCTGGGAGATACGCAGTATTTT.

This chain links TRBV12-3 or TRBV12-4 with TRBJ1-5; D ambiguous. Trimming took 5 bases from V and 3 from J, leaving 5 bases between them. The CDR3 is 12 residues long. The CDR3 loop reads CASSLTNQPQHF. As DNA, the CDR3 is TGTGCCAGCAGTCTTACCAATCAGCCCCAGCATTTT.

CDR3 coding DNA: TGTGCCAGCAGCTTAGAAGCGGACAGGGTCGAAACTGAAGCTTTCTTT. Protein product: CASSLEADRVETEAFF. The chain is built from TRBV7-6 and TRBJ1-1; 8 bases align to TRBD1. This CDR3 comprises 16 residues. CDR1 is SGHVS, CDR2 FNYEAQ, per germline. V lost 1 base, J lost 5 bases, and 9 bases stayed unmatched. The full variable domain, its missing parts supplied by reference TRBV7-6 and TRBJ1-1, is GAGVSQSPRYKVTKRGQDVALRCDPISGHVSLYWYRQALGQGPEFLTYFNYEAQQDKSGLPNDRFSAERPEGSISTLTIQRTEQRDSAMYRCASSLEADRVETEAFFGQGTRLTVV.

The V call is TRBV7-3, the J call TRBJ2-3; D is unresolved. The germline V gene encodes CDR1 SGHTA and CDR2 FQGTGA. The V end lost 5 bases, the J end lost 4 bases, and 10 bases lay between the germline ends. The CDR3 loop spans 13 amino acids. CDR3: CASSPHPADTQYF. CDR3 coding DNA: TGTGCCAGCAGCCCCCACCCCGCAGATACGCAGTATTTT. Complete variable domain (other parts from reference TRBV7-3 and TRBJ2-3): GAGVSQTPSNKVTEKGKYVELRCDPISGHTALYWYRQSLGQGPEFLIYFQGTGAADDSGLPNDRFFAVRPEGSVSTLKIQRTERGDSAVYLCASSPHPADTQYFGPGTRLTVL.

This clone was counted once. The chain is built from TRBV3-1 (or the pseudogene TRBV3-2) and TRBJ1-6, with D unresolved. The CDR3 spans 13 residues. The germline gives CDR1 LGHDT, CDR2 YNNKEL (reference sequence). V shed 2 bases and J shed 7 bases, with 6 bases lying between them. CDR3 DNA sequence: TGTGCCAGCAGCCAACAGACGAATTCACCCCTCCACTTT. As protein: CASSQQTNSPLHF.

This chain uses TRBV7-9 with TRBJ2-7; 8 positions match TRBD1. There are 15 residues in the CDR3. V gave up 1 base and J gave up 2 bases; unmatched junction bases: 4. The germline V gene encodes CDR1 SEHNR and CDR2 FQNEAQ (reference sequence). The CDR3 coding sequence is TGTGCCAGCAGCTTAGGGACAGGGATTACCTACGAGCAGTACTTC. This gives the protein CASSLGTGITYEQYF.

The genes are TRBV30 and TRBJ1-3, with 7 nucleotides matching TRBD1. CDR1 is GTSNPN, CDR2 SVGIG, per germline (reference sequence). The CDR3 spans 16 residues. V was clipped by 2 bases and J by 4 bases; unmatched bases: 11. This chain's CDR3 is CAWSYPGGQIGNTIYF. The CDR3 DNA reads as TGTGCCTGGAGTTACCCAGGGGGTCAAATAGGAAACACCATATATTTT.

The chain has TRBV28 and TRBJ2-5; the match to TRBD1 covers 8 bases. The V segment lost 6 bases and the J segment 2 bases; nucleotides outside the gene matches: 8. The CDR3 contains 15 residues. Germline lookup yields CDR1 MDHEN and CDR2 SYDVKM. The CDR3 region has the DNA TGTGCCAGCAGACAGATACGGGACAGGCAAGAGACCCAGTACTTC. Translated, it gives CASRQIRDRQETQYF.

V usage is TRBV11-2 and J usage is TRBJ2-7; D is undetermined. The germline V and J ends were trimmed by 3 bases and 0 bases, with 6 bases remaining between them. Germline V gene data show CDR1 as SGHAT and CDR2 as FQNNGV. CDR3 length equals 13 residues. CDR3 region: CASSFQSSYEQYF. The DNA of the CDR3 is TGTGCCAGCAGCTTCCAGAGCTCCTACGAGCAGTACTTC.

In this sample, this clone turned up many times. The chain combines TRBV15 with TRBJ2-3, with 11 bases lining up with TRBD2. The length of the CDR3 is 16 residues. The V and J ends lost 3 bases and 3 bases, in that order; junction bases with no gene match: 5. Looked up from germline, CDR1 is LNHNV and CDR2 is YYDKDF (reference sequence). CDR3 DNA sequence: TGTGCCACCAGCAGTAGCGGGGGGGATCAGACAGATACGCAGTATTTT. Its protein is CATSSSGGDQTDTQYF.

The gene calls are TRBV21-1 and TRBJ1-3; no DNA check was done on the table's D call, TRBD1. TRBV21-1 is listed as a pseudogene. The CDR3 loop spans 17 amino acids. The CDR3 coding sequence is TGTGCCAGCAGCAAAGATAGGCCCTACAGGGTTGGAAACACCATATATTTT. The encoded protein is CASSKDRPYRVGNTIYF.

The gene calls are TRBV3-1 (or the pseudogene TRBV3-2) and TRBJ1-2; 8 bases agree with TRBD1. J gave up 6 bases and V 5 bases, and 5 bases lay outside the gene matches. Germline CDR1 is LGHDT and CDR2 is YNNKEL (reference sequence). There are 13 residues in the CDR3. The CDR3 sequence is CASSIGQGHGYTF. As DNA, the CDR3 is TGTGCCAGCAGCATTGGACAGGGCCATGGCTACACCTTC.

This sequence joins TRBV28 and TRBJ2-3; 9 bases fit TRBD1. This CDR3 is 16 amino acids long. The V gene end was trimmed by 6 bases and the J gene end by 0 bases; junction bases not matched to a gene: 7. The V gene's germline CDR1 is MDHEN and CDR2 SYDVKM. CDR3 DNA sequence: TGTGCCAGCAGCCGCCGACAGGGGGGAAGCACAGATACGCAGTATTTT. Amino acids: CASSRRQGGSTDTQYF.

The chain couples TRBV3-1 (or the pseudogene TRBV3-2) to TRBJ2-4, with no clear D. Germline V gene data show CDR1 as LGHDT and CDR2 as YNNKEL (reference sequence). V lost 2 bases, J lost 4 bases, and 12 bases lay in between. The CDR3 is made up of 15 amino acids. CDR3 residues: CASSQSDRSKNIQYF. Here the CDR3 DNA reads TGTGCCAGCAGCCAATCAGACCGGAGTAAAAACATTCAGTACTTC.